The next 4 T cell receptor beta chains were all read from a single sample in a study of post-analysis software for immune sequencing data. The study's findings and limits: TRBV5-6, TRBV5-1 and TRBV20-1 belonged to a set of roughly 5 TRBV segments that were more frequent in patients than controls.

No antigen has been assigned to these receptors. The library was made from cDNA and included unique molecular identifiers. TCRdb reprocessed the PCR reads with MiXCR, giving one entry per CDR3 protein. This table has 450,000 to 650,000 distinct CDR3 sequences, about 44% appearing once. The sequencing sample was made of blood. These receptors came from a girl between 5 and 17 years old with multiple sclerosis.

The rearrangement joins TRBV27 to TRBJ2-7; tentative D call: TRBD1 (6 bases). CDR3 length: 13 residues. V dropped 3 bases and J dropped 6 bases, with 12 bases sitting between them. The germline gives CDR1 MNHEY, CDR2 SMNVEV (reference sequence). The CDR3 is CASSLGAEVEQYF. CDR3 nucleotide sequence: TGTGCCAGCAGTTTGGGGGCCGAGGTCGAGCAGTACTTC.

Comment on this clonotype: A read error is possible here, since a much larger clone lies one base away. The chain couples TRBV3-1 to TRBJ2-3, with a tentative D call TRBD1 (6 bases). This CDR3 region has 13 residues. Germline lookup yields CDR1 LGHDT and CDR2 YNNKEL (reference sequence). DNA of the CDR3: TGTGCCAACAGCCAAGAAGGGGGAGATACGCAGTATTTT. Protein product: CANSQEGGDTQYF.

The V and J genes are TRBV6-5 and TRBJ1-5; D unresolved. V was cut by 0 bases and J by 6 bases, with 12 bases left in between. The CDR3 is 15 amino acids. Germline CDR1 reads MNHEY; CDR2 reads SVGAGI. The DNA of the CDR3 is TGTGCCAGCAGTTACTCCCCGGATGAGGGTCAGCCCCAGCATTTT. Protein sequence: CASSYSPDEGQPQHF.

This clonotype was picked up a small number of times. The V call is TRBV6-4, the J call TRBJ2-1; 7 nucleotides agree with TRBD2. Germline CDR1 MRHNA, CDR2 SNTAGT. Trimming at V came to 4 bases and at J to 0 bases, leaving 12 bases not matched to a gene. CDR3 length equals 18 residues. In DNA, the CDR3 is TGTGCCAGCAGTGCCCAGCGGGGCTCTTCTTACTCCTACAATGAGCAGTTCTTC. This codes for CASSAQRGSSYSYNEQFF.